The rows below give T cell receptor beta chains drawn from one sample of a study of technical replicates of blood from a handful of donors. The protocol was immunoSEQ multiplex PCR, while the TCRdb copy is restricted to in-frame clones and leaves out a portion. The data contain about 69,000 clones, approximately 89% of them singletons. Sequencing was performed on PBMCs. These receptors were collected from a human donor in good health. Some clones in this sample may be carry-over from other donors' samples. The CDR3 runs from the conserved cysteine through the conserved F or W. The D gene is left open where the match is weak. Clone sizes are given selectively: once, few, many, or a class where the clone is expanded.

size	V	J	D	DNA	CDR3
-	TRBV9	TRBJ2-1	TRBD2	TGTGCCAGCAGCGACCTCGGGGTGGGGACTAGCGGGAGGAATGAGCAGTTCTTC	CASSDLGVGTSGRNEQFF
few	TRBV5-6	TRBJ2-2	-	TGTGCCAGCAGCGTCGGGACAACCGGGGAGCTGTTTTTT	CASSVGTTGELFF
-	TRBV10-3	TRBJ2-7	TRBD2	TGTGCCATCAGGGCTAGCGGGAGGACCTACGAGCAGTACTTC	CAIRASGRTYEQYF
-	TRBV4-1	TRBJ1-1	TRBD1	TGCGCCAGCAGCCAAATCCAAGGACAGGACACTGAAGCTTTCTTT	CASSQIQGQDTEAFF
-	TRBV18	TRBJ1-2	-	TGTGCCAGCTCGCCCGGACAGATCTATGGCTACACCTTC	CASSPGQIYGYTF
-	TRBV18	TRBJ2-5	-	TGTGCCAGCTCACCACGAGGAGTTAATGGGGAGACCCAGTACTTC	CASSPRGVNGETQYF
once	TRBV5-6	TRBJ2-3	-	TGTGCCAGCACCCGTTCGGGGTACCCAGATACGCAGTATTTT	CASTRSGYPDTQYF
-	TRBV4-3	TRBJ2-2	TRBD2	TGCGCCAGCAGCCATTGGGGGGGAGATTATACCGGGGAGCTGTTTTTT	CASSHWGGDYTGELFF
-	TRBV27	TRBJ2-2	-	TGTGCCAGCAGGGCTGTGGGGGGACGGACGACGGTCGGGGAGCTGTTTTTT	CASRAVGGRTTVGELFF
-	TRBV15	TRBJ2-3	-	TGTGCCACCAGCAGAACTACAGGGGGGGGCACAGATACGCAGTATTTT	CATSRTTGGGTDTQYF
-	TRBV7-2	TRBJ2-5	-	TGTGCCAGCAGCCCGTACCAAGAGACCCAGTACTTC	CASSPYQETQYF
-	TRBV19	TRBJ1-2	-	TGTGCCAGTAGCATCCTGGCGGGGGGCTCTGGCTACACCTTC	CASSILAGGSGYTF
-	TRBV6-6	TRBJ1-1	-	TGTGCCAGCAGTTCCAGGACAGCGAACACTGAAGCTTTCTTT	CASSSRTANTEAFF
-	TRBV2	TRBJ2-1	-	TGTGCCAGCAGTCTGACTTCGGATGAGCAGTTCTTC	CASSLTSDEQFF
-	TRBV7-2	TRBJ1-6	-	TGTGCCAGCAGCTTAAGGGGGGGAGACGCCGGTCATACACTCCACTTT	CASSLRGGDAGHTLHF
-	TRBV10-3	TRBJ2-7	TRBD2	TGTGCCATCAGCGAAAACCTAGCGGGAGGGCCACACGAGCAGTACTTC	CAISENLAGGPHEQYF
-	TRBV5-4	TRBJ1-1	-	TGTGCCAGCAGCCGCCCGGGGGGTGGGTACACTGAAGCTTTCTTT	CASSRPGGGYTEAFF
-	TRBV4-3	TRBJ2-3	TRBD2	TGCGCCAGCAGCCAAGAGCGGGCTAGCGGGAAAACTGATACGCAGTATTTT	CASSQERASGKTDTQYF
-	TRBV5-4	TRBJ2-2	-	TGTGCCAGCAACCCCCAGGGATTCACCGGGGAGCTGTTTTTT	CASNPQGFTGELFF
-	TRBV2	TRBJ2-3	TRBD2	TGTGCCAGCAGTGAGGGACTAGCGGGGGCCCTCCGCACAGATACGCAGTATTTT	CASSEGLAGALRTDTQYF
-	TRBV7-9	TRBJ2-3	TRBD2	TGTGCCAGCAGCTTATTAGCGGGGCGCACAGATACGCAGTATTTT	CASSLLAGRTDTQYF
-	TRBV7-6	TRBJ2-1	TRBD2	TGTGCCAGCAGCTCCGGGGGGAATGAGCAGTTCTTC	CASSSGGNEQFF
once	TRBV5-4	TRBJ1-2	-	TGTGCCAGCAGCTTGACCGGACACGGAAGCGGCTACACCTTC	CASSLTGHGSGYTF
-	TRBV10-3	TRBJ2-2	-	TGTGCCATCAGTGACCAGTTTACCGCGAACACCGGGGAGCTGTTTTTT	CAISDQFTANTGELFF
-	TRBV18	TRBJ2-1	-	TGTGCCAGCTCACCAGTCGGGAATGAGCAGTTCTTC	CASSPVGNEQFF
-	TRBV5-1	TRBJ1-4	TRBD1	TGCGCCAGCAGCTTTACAGGGACAGGTGTATATGAAAAACTGTTTTTT	CASSFTGTGVYEKLFF
-	TRBV6-5	TRBJ1-2	-	TGTGCCAGCTTTGACCTTCTGGCGGATGGCTACACCTTC	CASFDLLADGYTF
-	TRBV4-3	TRBJ1-2	-	TGCGCCAGCAGCCGAGCTAGGGGCGATGGCTACACCTTC	CASSRARGDGYTF
-	TRBV4-1	TRBJ2-5	-	TGCGCCAGCAGCCTCGCCGGAGAGACCCAGTACTTC	CASSLAGETQYF
-	TRBV4-2	TRBJ2-1	TRBD2	TGTGTCAGCACGACTAGCGGGATCAATGAGCAGTTCTTC	CVSTTSGINEQFF
-	TRBV7-6	TRBJ2-5	-	TGTGCCAGCAGCTTATTAAATGAGTACCAAGAGACCCAGTACTTC	CASSLLNEYQETQYF
-	TRBV18	TRBJ2-6	-	TGTGCCAGCTCACCCGGACAGCCCAGCTCTGGGGCCAACGTCCTGACTTTC	CASSPGQPSSGANVLTF
-	TRBV11-2	TRBJ1-3	TRBD1	TGTGCCAGCAGCTTTCGGACAGGGGGAAACACCATATATTTT	CASSFRTGGNTIYF
-	TRBV25-1	TRBJ2-1	-	TGTGCCAGCAGTGATTGGGAGTCCGATGAGCAGTTCTTC	CASSDWESDEQFF
-	TRBV7-6	TRBJ2-4	-	TGTGCCAGCAGCCAGGGAAGGGGCGGCCATAAAAACATTCAGTACTTC	CASSQGRGGHKNIQYF
-	TRBV28	TRBJ1-2	-	TGTGCCAGCAGTTTATATCGGGGATTTGGGGATGGCTACACCTTC	CASSLYRGFGDGYTF
-	TRBV7-3	TRBJ2-5	-	TGTGCCAGCAGCTTAACAATGGGGGCCCAAGAGACCCAGTACTTC	CASSLTMGAQETQYF
-	TRBV27	TRBJ2-7	-	TGTGCCAGCAGTTTGATCGTGGGGCACTACGAGCAGTACTTC	CASSLIVGHYEQYF
-	TRBV28	TRBJ1-2	-	TGTGCCAGCACCCTCCCCCGGGGGGCAGGGGGCTACACCTTC	CASTLPRGAGGYTF
-	TRBV2	TRBJ2-3	-	TGTGCCAGCAGTGGGGGCGTCAGCCTCACAGATACGCAGTATTTT	CASSGGVSLTDTQYF
-	TRBV27	TRBJ1-5	TRBD1	TGTGCCAGCAGGGAACAGGGGCCAAATCAGCCCCAGCATTTT	CASREQGPNQPQHF
once	TRBV5-1	TRBJ2-1	TRBD2	TGCGCCAGCAATTATGGACTAGCGGGGGGTGAGCAGTTCTTC	CASNYGLAGGEQFF
-	TRBV11-2	TRBJ2-1	-	TGTGCCAGCAGCTTAGACGGACCGGGGAATGAGCAGTTCTTC	CASSLDGPGNEQFF
-	TRBV4-3	TRBJ1-1	-	TGCGCCAGCAGCCAAGATCGGGGGGCGATGACTGAAGCTTTCTTT	CASSQDRGAMTEAFF
-	TRBV1	TRBJ2-1	-	TGCACCAGCAGCCAAGACCCGGCTAGCGTCTCCTACAATGAGCAGTTCTTC	CTSSQDPASVSYNEQFF
-	TRBV19	TRBJ1-2	-	TGTGCCAGTATGCAGGGGTCCCGCCGAGGCTATGGCTACACCTTC	CASMQGSRRGYGYTF
-	TRBV9	TRBJ1-2	-	TGTGCCAGCAGCGTAGATAGTAGGGGATCTAACTATGGCTACACCTTC	CASSVDSRGSNYGYTF
once	TRBV13	TRBJ1-1	-	TGTGCCAGCAGCTTAGGACAGTACATGAACACTGAAGCTTTCTTT	CASSLGQYMNTEAFF
few	TRBV5-1	TRBJ2-3	-	TGCGCCAGCAGCCCGGGGGGCACAGATACGCAGTATTTT	CASSPGGTDTQYF
-	TRBV13	TRBJ2-7	TRBD1	TGTGCCAGCAGCGCGGACAGGGCTACCTACGAGCAGTACTTC	CASSADRATYEQYF
once	TRBV19	TRBJ2-2	TRBD1	TGTGCCAGTAGTATTTGGCAGGGGGACACCGGGGAGCTGTTTTTT	CASSIWQGDTGELFF
few	TRBV4-3	TRBJ1-6	-	TGCGCCAGCAGCCAAGGTCCAGGCTATAATTCACCCCTCCACTTT	CASSQGPGYNSPLHF
-	TRBV7-3	TRBJ2-3	TRBD1	TGTGCCAGCAGCTTAACCGTGACAGGGGTCGGTACGCAGTATTTT	CASSLTVTGVGTQYF
-	TRBV6-4	TRBJ2-3	TRBD2	TGTGCCAGCAGGGTGAGCGGGGCTAGCACAGATACGCAGTATTTT	CASRVSGASTDTQYF
-	TRBV5-4	TRBJ2-5	-	TGTGCCAGCAGCTTCTACGCGGGGCGGCAAGAGACCCAGTACTTC	CASSFYAGRQETQYF
-	TRBV4-3	TRBJ2-7	-	TGCGCCAGCAGCCAAGATTTAGCCAGGGACGAGCAGTACTTC	CASSQDLARDEQYF
once	TRBV19	TRBJ1-1	TRBD1	TGTGCCAGTAGCACAGGACAGGTGCTAATTAACACTGAAGCTTTCTTT	CASSTGQVLINTEAFF
-	TRBV19	TRBJ1-1	-	TGTGCCAGTAGTGAAGGGGCAGGGGCGGGCACTGAAGCTTTCTTT	CASSEGAGAGTEAFF
-	TRBV7-3	TRBJ1-1	-	TGTGCCAGCAGCCTCAGCAGGGGCGGCACTGAAGCTTTCTTT	CASSLSRGGTEAFF